This entry is about one TCR beta chain. Germline lookup yields CDR1 MGHRA and CDR2 YSYEKL. The V and J ends lost 0 bases and 0 bases respectively, with 12 bases between them. The CDR3 is 17 residues long. The sample belongs to a study of identical twins. TCRdb re-analysed the 5' RACE reads in MiXCR, keeping a single row per CDR3 protein. The table has roughly 1,500,000 distinct CDR3 sequences, under 35% seen once. V and J are TRBV4-1 and TRBJ1-5; D gene uncertain. Sequenced: cord blood. The sequence was obtained from a newborn girl in good health. CDR3 DNA: TGCGCCAGCAGCCAAGAAAGTTCCGGGGTTAGCAATCAGCCCCAGCATTTT. It is translated as CASSQESSGVSNQPQHF.